This TCR beta chain was sequenced during a study of T cells in Graves' hyperthyroidism and ophthalmopathy. Amplification of TCR beta CDR3 regions was performed using RNA transcripts as template. The TCR CDR3 was amplified in a first-round RT-PCR using the HTBI primer set. A single record per CDR3 protein comes from TCRdb applying MiXCR to the multiplex PCR reads. This table has about 580,000 distinct CDR3 sequences, roughly 50% appearing once. As for this clonotype: Its antigen is as yet unknown. It may be a read error: a sequence one base away is much more abundant.

Whole-study results and caveats: Blood shared most expanded thyroid clonotypes above 0.001.

After removal of 2 bases from V and 2 bases from J, the junction contained 2 bases not matched to a gene. The CDR3 contains 14 residues. CDR1 and CDR2 from the germline V gene are SNHLY and FYNNEI. Graves' hyperthyroidism is called stable when ophthalmopathy does not progress within 18 months. Based on clinical symptoms, serum thyroxine and TRAb, thyroid ultrasound and orbital computed tomography, diagnoses were reached. Sequencing used peripheral blood or thyroid tissue (not recorded which). The source of this sequence is a woman between 18 and 29 years old with Graves' hyperthyroidism. This chain uses TRBV2 with TRBJ2-7, with 8 bases identical to TRBD1. The CDR3 nucleotides read TGTGCCAGCAGTGAACGACAGGGGACCTACGAGCAGTACTTC. Its translation is CASSERQGTYEQYF.